The clone carrying this T cell receptor beta chain appeared many times. From the reads, TCRdb called clonotypes with MiXCR, one entry per CDR3 protein. This sample yields 200,000 to 300,000 distinct CDR3 sequences, of which 25% to 30% are seen a single time; less than 8.5% belongs to the top ten. This specimen comes from a study of kidney transplant recipient with SARS-CoV-2 infection. The CDR3 contains 14 residues. Germline assignment: CDR1 MNHNY and CDR2 SVGAGI (reference sequence). Trimming removed 2 bases from V and 7 bases from J, with 12 bases in between. Here the sequenced sample was a blood sample, taken at baseline and between days 110 and 120 from a kidney transplant recipient. The chain couples TRBV6-6 to TRBJ2-1; maybe TRBD2 (5 bases). This sequence was found in a young adult male patient who had COVID-19 and was a kidney transplant recipient. The graft donor may account for some of the T cells. The CDR3 protein is CASSYAVPGNEQFF. The CDR3, as DNA: TGTGCCAGCAGTTACGCTGTCCCGGGAAATGAGCAGTTCTTC.